What follows are 30 T cell receptor beta chains derived from one specimen sequenced in a study of shared clonotypes between healthy human individuals. Libraries were prepared by immunoSEQ multiplex PCR; TCRdb keeps only in-frame clonotypes and omits some of them. Of roughly 1,500,000 clones in the sample, 97% to 99% were seen once. The source material was naive CD4+ T cells sorted from blood. The sample's subset: CD45RA+ positively selected. The receptors stem from a man aged 30 to 39 in good health.

CDR3 sequence: CSVLGTANYGYTF. The DNA of the CDR3 is TGCAGCGTCCTTGGTACCGCTAACTATGGCTACACCTTC. The rearrangement uses TRBV29-1 and TRBJ1-2; no reliable D call. The CDR3 consists of 13 residues. Germline V CDR1 and CDR2: SQVTM, ANQGSEA. V was clipped by 6 bases and J by 0 bases, with 11 bases between them. Full variable domain (remainder filled in from reference TRBV29-1 and TRBJ1-2): SAVISQKPSRDICQRGTSLTIQCQVDSQVTMMFWYRQQPGQSLTLIATANQGSEATYESGFVIDKFPISRPNLTFSTLTVSNMSPEDSSIYLCSVLGTANYGYTFGSGTRLTVV.

This chain joins TRBV5-1 and TRBJ2-1, with 8 bases identical to TRBD2. The CDR3 contains 17 residues. The trim removed 0 bases at V and 4 bases at J, leaving 9 bases unmatched. Per the germline V gene, CDR1 is SGHRS and CDR2 is YFSETQ. The DNA of the CDR3 is TGCGCCAGCAGCTTGGATCCTAGCGGGCAGATTTACAATGAGCAGTTCTTC. It encodes CASSLDPSGQIYNEQFF. The full variable domain, rest sourced from reference TRBV5-1 and TRBJ2-1, is KAGVTQTPRYLIKTRGQQVTLSCSPISGHRSVSWYQQTPGQGLQFLFEYFSETQRNKGNFPGRFSGRQFSNSRSEMNVSTLELGDSALYLCASSLDPSGQIYNEQFFGPGTRLTVL.

This chain links TRBV28 with TRBJ1-2; D remains ambiguous. The CDR3 extends over 13 amino acids. CDR1 is MDHEN and CDR2 is SYDVKM in the germline V gene. Trimming left V 1 base short and J 5 bases short, with 8 bases between. The CDR3 region is CASSLSREYGYTF. The CDR3, as DNA: TGTGCCAGCAGTTTATCCAGAGAATATGGCTACACCTTC.

The rearrangement uses TRBV14 and TRBJ2-3, with 8 bases matching TRBD2. J was trimmed by 2 bases and V by 3 bases; bases with no gene match: 7. The CDR3 runs 16 residues. Germline V gene sequence: CDR1 SGHDN, CDR2 FVKESK. The CDR3 nucleotides read TGTGCCAGCAGCCAGATAACGGGAGGGATCACAGATACGCAGTATTTT. It translates to CASSQITGGITDTQYF.

CDR3 coding DNA: TGTGCCAGCAGCTTAGTGGACAGCGTGCACGAGCAGTACTTC. Its translation is CASSLVDSVHEQYF. The V and J genes are TRBV11-2 and TRBJ2-7; tentatively, D is TRBD1 (6 bases). V was trimmed by 1 base and J by 5 bases, leaving 12 bases between them. The V gene's germline CDR1 is SGHAT and CDR2 FQNNGV. The CDR3 covers 14 residues.

The chain has TRBV5-4 and TRBJ2-2, with D possibly being TRBD1 (5 bases). V shed 4 bases and J shed 4 bases, with 8 bases lying between them. In germline, CDR1 is SGHNT, CDR2 YYREEE (reference sequence). The length of the CDR3 is 13 residues. CDR3 coding DNA: TGTGCCAGCAGCCGAGACAGCACCGGGGAGCTGTTTTTT. Residues: CASSRDSTGELFF.

This clone was seen only once. The chain uses TRBV18 and TRBJ1-1; D gene uncertain. The CDR3 is made up of 13 amino acids. Germline V CDR1 and CDR2: KGHSH, LQKENI. CDR3 DNA sequence: TGTGCTTCTCTGAGTTACAGGAACACTGAAGCTTTCTTT. It encodes CASLSYRNTEAFF.

This clone was picked up a small number of times. CDR3: CASSPLNGITAGELFF. The CDR3 nucleotides are TGTGCCAGCTCACCCCTCAACGGGATTACGGCCGGGGAGCTGTTTTTT. The chain uses TRBV18 and TRBJ2-2; D is possibly TRBD2 (5 bases). The V gene's germline CDR1 is KGHSH and CDR2 LQKENI. The CDR3 is 16 amino acids. Trimming shortened V by 3 bases and J by 6 bases, and 17 bases separated the two germline ends.

J is TRBJ2-1 and V is TRBV7-2; a possible D gene is TRBD2 (6 bases). Trimming took off 1 base at V and 6 bases at J, with 10 bases between the two ends. This CDR3 comprises 14 residues. Germline V CDR1 and CDR2: SGHTA, FQGNSA. The CDR3 nucleotides read TGTGCCAGCAGCTTAGACCCCGGGAGCAATGAGCAGTTCTTC. This translates into CASSLDPGSNEQFF.

This clone was seen once. The chain recombines TRBV9 with TRBJ2-1; 8 nucleotides agree with TRBD1. Germline V lookup: CDR1 SGDLS, CDR2 YYNGEE. Trimming at V came to 4 bases and at J to 8 bases, leaving 11 bases not matched to a gene. The length of the CDR3 is 15 residues. The chain's CDR3 is CASSLVGTGTDEQFF. CDR3 nucleotides: TGTGCCAGCAGCTTAGTTGGGACAGGTACGGATGAGCAGTTCTTC.

V and J are TRBV18 and TRBJ1-4; TRBD1 matches at 7 bases. Germline V gene lookup returns CDR1 KGHSH and CDR2 LQKENI. Trimming cost V 2 bases and J 8 bases; bases outside gene matches: 8. The CDR3 runs to 15 residues. CDR3 protein: CASSPMVQGSEKLFF. The CDR3 DNA reads as TGTGCCAGCTCACCAATGGTACAGGGGTCGGAAAAACTGTTTTTT. The entire variable domain, with the rest obtained from reference TRBV18 and TRBJ1-4, is as follows: NAGVMQNPRHLVRRRGQEARLRCSPMKGHSHVYWYRQLPEEGLKFMVYLQKENIIDESGMPKERFSAEFPKEGPSILRIQQVVRGDSAAYFCASSPMVQGSEKLFFGSGTQLSVL.

This chain connects TRBV28 to TRBJ2-5; D is ambiguous. V shed 5 bases and J shed 6 bases, with 7 bases lying between them. This CDR3 comprises 11 residues. Germline V gives CDR1 MDHEN, CDR2 SYDVKM. The CDR3 DNA is TGTGCCAGCAGTCGAGGAAAGACCCAGTACTTC. This codes for CASSRGKTQYF.

The rearrangement links TRBV7-2 to TRBJ2-7, with 9 positions matching TRBD2. CDR1 SGHTA and CDR2 FQGNSA come from the germline V gene. This CDR3 has 15 residues. Trimming cost V 3 bases and J 4 bases; bases outside gene matches: 7. This CDR3 is CASSLREGVAYEQYF. In nucleotides, the CDR3 is TGTGCCAGCAGCTTGCGGGAGGGGGTAGCATACGAGCAGTACTTC.

V gene TRBV6-1 combines with J gene TRBJ1-2; D is unresolved. This CDR3 comprises 12 residues. Germline loops: CDR1 MNHNS, CDR2 SASEGT. Trimming took off 6 bases at V and 5 bases at J, with 10 bases between the two ends. The DNA for the CDR3 is TGTGCCAGCAGGGGGAGTGCTTATGGCTACACCTTC. It is translated as CASRGSAYGYTF.

DNA of the CDR3: TGTGCCAGCAGTGAAGGGGACATTGAAAAACTGTTTTTT. Encoded protein: CASSEGDIEKLFF. The chain couples TRBV6-1 to TRBJ1-4; TRBD1 might be the D (6 bases). V lost 1 base, J lost 7 bases, and 7 bases lay in between. There are 13 residues in the CDR3. CDR1 is MNHNS, CDR2 SASEGT, per germline.

The chain joins TRBV29-1 to TRBJ2-5, with TRBD2 matching 9 bases. V lost 7 bases, J lost 5 bases, and 8 bases stayed unmatched. The CDR3 sequence is 13 residues long. Germline loops: CDR1 SQVTM, CDR2 ANQGSEA. CDR3 loop: CSALAGVGETQYF. CDR3 bases: TGCAGCGCCTTAGCGGGAGTGGGGGAGACCCAGTACTTC.

The V and J genes are TRBV5-1 and TRBJ1-3; D unclear. V gave up 0 bases and J gave up 0 bases, with 13 bases separating them. The CDR3 is 17 residues long. Germline V CDR1 and CDR2: SGHRS, YFSETQ. The CDR3 DNA follows: TGCGCCAGCAGCTTGGATGGGGATTTCTACTCTGGAAACACCATATATTTT. Protein product: CASSLDGDFYSGNTIYF.

V is TRBV5-1 and J is TRBJ1-3; D call uncertain. CDR1 is SGHRS and CDR2 is YFSETQ in the germline V gene. The CDR3 totals 16 residues. V was cut by 4 bases and J by 0 bases, with 14 bases left in between. The CDR3 spells CASSEVLADSGNTIYF. CDR3 nucleotides: TGCGCCAGCAGCGAGGTCCTGGCAGACTCTGGAAACACCATATATTTT.

The rearrangement links TRBV30 to TRBJ1-1; 10 nucleotides align to TRBD1. V trimming: 0 bases; J trimming: 4 bases; junction bases outside the gene matches: 17. Germline V gives CDR1 GTSNPN, CDR2 SVGIG (reference sequence). The CDR3 has 19 residues. CDR3 nucleotides: TGTGCCTGGAGTGTTGGGACAGGGGCGACGCGGTTGTCGGGCACTGAAGCTTTCTTT. It encodes CAWSVGTGATRLSGTEAFF.

This rearrangement joins TRBV5-1 to TRBJ1-1, with 9 bases aligning to TRBD1. The CDR3 is made up of 14 amino acids. Trimming cost V 3 bases and J 5 bases; bases outside gene matches: 5. Germline CDR1 and CDR2: SGHRS and YFSETQ. CDR3 in DNA: TGCGCCAGCAGCTGGGGACAGGGCATTACTGAAGCTTTCTTT. This translates into CASSWGQGITEAFF.

This sequence joins TRBV30 and TRBJ1-5; TRBD1 matches 10 bases. V dropped 2 bases and J dropped 4; count of bases not matched to a gene: 5. Germline-derived CDR1 and CDR2 are GTSNPN and SVGIG (reference sequence). This CDR3 has 15 residues. CDR3 coding DNA: TGTGCCTGGAGTAGACAGGGGGCCATTAATCAGCCCCAGCATTTT. It codes for CAWSRQGAINQPQHF.

J is TRBJ1-4 and V is TRBV28, with TRBD1 identical over 9 bases. Germline CDR1 and CDR2: MDHEN and SYDVKM. V dropped 6 bases and J dropped 7; count of bases not matched to a gene: 6. This CDR3 spans 14 amino acids. CDR3 amino acids: CASRTGTGPEKLFF. CDR3 in DNA: TGTGCCAGCAGAACCGGGACAGGGCCTGAAAAACTGTTTTTT.

V usage is TRBV29-1 and J usage is TRBJ2-2; TRBD1 matches 10 bases. The germline V gene encodes CDR1 SQVTM and CDR2 ANQGSEA. The CDR3 spans 12 residues. The V segment lost 6 bases and the J segment 6 bases; nucleotides outside the gene matches: 1. CDR3 residues: CSVDRGPGELFF. CDR3 nucleotides: TGCAGCGTAGACAGGGGGCCCGGGGAGCTGTTTTTT.

A note on this clone: Other DNA sequences in this specimen translate into the identical CDR3. The chain recombines TRBV9 with TRBJ2-5, with 13 bases identical to TRBD2. CDR1 and CDR2 (germline): SGDLS, YYNGEE. The CDR3 sequence is 16 residues long. V lost 5 bases to trimming and J lost 3 bases; unmatched junction nucleotides: 7. In DNA, the CDR3 is TGTGCCAGCAGTTTAGGACTAGCGGGAGTGGAAGAGACCCAGTACTTC. This translates into CASSLGLAGVEETQYF.

The rearrangement joins TRBV25-1 to TRBJ1-5, with TRBD1 identical over 8 bases. Looked up from germline, CDR1 is MGHDK and CDR2 is SYGVNS. This CDR3 region has 16 residues. With V trimmed by 6 bases and J by 1 base, 8 bases remained unmatched. The CDR3 here is CASSDTTGGSNQPQHF. CDR3 bases: TGTGCCAGCAGCGATACCACAGGGGGAAGCAATCAGCCCCAGCATTTT.

This clone was recorded only once. The chain uses TRBV7-9 and TRBJ2-1; 7 nucleotides match TRBD1. CDR3 length equals 14 residues. J was trimmed by 7 bases and V by 5 bases; bases with no gene match: 8. CDR1 SEHNR and CDR2 FQNEAQ come from the germline V gene (reference sequence). The CDR3, as DNA: TGTGCCAGCAGCCCGGACAGGATTGTGAATGAGCAGTTCTTC. Its translation: CASSPDRIVNEQFF.

This chain joins TRBV9 and TRBJ1-4; TRBD1 is a possible D gene (5 bases). Trimming removed 4 bases from V and 6 bases from J, with 16 bases in between. The CDR3 spans 15 residues. CDR1 is SGDLS, CDR2 YYNGEE, per germline. CDR3 sequence reads: CASSPRGWVDEKLFF. Here the CDR3 DNA reads TGTGCCAGCAGCCCAAGGGGTTGGGTAGATGAAAAACTGTTTTTT.

V gene TRBV9 combines with J gene TRBJ1-4; 9 bases line up with TRBD1. The CDR3 covers 14 residues. CDR1 is SGDLS and CDR2 is YYNGEE in the germline V gene. V lost 3 bases to trimming and J lost 6 bases; unmatched junction nucleotides: 3. For the CDR3, the DNA is TGTGCCAGCAGCGCAAGGACAGGGGATGAAAAACTGTTTTTT. It is translated as CASSARTGDEKLFF.

The chain recombines TRBV7-3 with TRBJ2-1; 13 bases agree with TRBD2. The CDR3 runs to 15 residues. The germline V gene encodes CDR1 SGHTA and CDR2 FQGTGA. V lost 4 bases to trimming and J lost 4 bases; unmatched junction nucleotides: 1. The CDR3 spells CASSSGLAGYNEQFF. DNA of the CDR3: TGTGCCAGCAGCTCGGGACTAGCGGGATACAATGAGCAGTTCTTC.

V is TRBV9 and J is TRBJ2-2; TRBD2 matches 10 bases. Germline V gene sequence: CDR1 SGDLS, CDR2 YYNGEE. V gave up 5 bases and J gave up 7 bases; unmatched junction bases: 8. This CDR3 comprises 15 residues. The CDR3 reads CASRSGTSDIGELFF. DNA of the CDR3: TGTGCCAGCAGATCCGGGACTAGCGATATCGGGGAGCTGTTTTTT. Combining the CDR3 with reference TRBV9 and TRBJ2-2 gives the whole variable domain DSGVTQTPKHLITATGQRVTLRCSPRSGDLSVYWYQQSLDQGLQFLIQYYNGEERAKGNILERFSAQQFPDLHSELNLSSLELGDSALYFCASRSGTSDIGELFFGEGSRLTVL.